The 20 T cell receptor beta chains given below trace back to one sample, sequenced in a study of neoadjuvant anti-PD-1 for oral cavity cancer. The method was immunoSEQ multiplex PCR; TCRdb's version includes in-frame clones alone and lacks a portion of them. The sample contains more than 9,500 clones, 71% of which appear only once. Time point indicated: after neoadjuvant nivolumab, at surgical resection. The source material was PBMCs, sampled after nivolumab (anti-PD-1) treatment. The source of these receptors is a person between 35 and 79 years old with oral cavity squamous cell carcinoma.

CDR3 in DNA: TGTGCCAGTAGTATCTTGGGGGCGCGAGGCAATCAGCCCCAGCATTTT. It specifies CASSILGARGNQPQHF. The gene calls are TRBV19 and TRBJ1-5, with a weak D call TRBD1 (6 bases). The CDR3 consists of 16 residues. V was shortened by 3 bases and J by 2 bases, with 14 bases between the two germline ends. Germline loops: CDR1 LNHDA, CDR2 SQIVND (reference sequence).

This clone was detected a few times. This sequence joins TRBV6-6 and TRBJ1-1; D gene unclear. The V gene lost 0 bases and the J gene lost 3 bases, with 14 bases spanning the gap. Germline V gene data show CDR1 as MNHNY and CDR2 as SVGAGI (reference sequence). CDR3 size: 16 residues. The CDR3 sequence is CASSYSIGRRDTEAFF. CDR3 in DNA: TGTGCCAGCAGTTACTCTATCGGGAGACGAGACACTGAAGCTTTCTTT.

The chain combines TRBV29-1 with TRBJ1-3; tentative D call: TRBD1 (5 bases). CDR3 length: 13 residues. Germline V gene data show CDR1 as SQVTM and CDR2 as ANQGSEA. The ends were cut back, 7 bases at V and 6 bases at J, with 16 bases in the middle. CDR3 nucleotide sequence: TGCAGCGCCAGCGGGGGGAATTCAAACACCATATATTTT. Its translation is CSASGGNSNTIYF.

The chain is built from TRBV5-6 and TRBJ2-2; D is unclear. V dropped 4 bases and J dropped 9 bases, with 7 bases sitting between them. CDR3 length: 11 residues. Per the germline V gene, CDR1 is SGHDT and CDR2 is YYEEEE. CDR3 region: CASSSRRELFF. Written as DNA, the CDR3 is TGTGCCAGCAGCAGCCGTCGGGAGCTGTTTTTT.

CDR3 sequence reads: CSVGMMTYEQYF. The CDR3 region has the DNA TGCAGCGTTGGTATGATGACCTACGAGCAGTACTTC. The chain recombines TRBV29-1 with TRBJ2-7; D unresolved. Germline CDR1 and CDR2: SQVTM and ANQGSEA. Trimming took off 4 bases at V and 2 bases at J, with 9 bases between the two ends. The CDR3 has 12 amino acids.

The rearrangement joins TRBV5-1 to TRBJ2-1, with 10 bases fitting TRBD2. Germline CDR1 and CDR2: SGHRS and YFSETQ. The CDR3 totals 20 residues. J gave up 0 bases and V 4 bases, and 16 bases lay outside the gene matches. The CDR3, as DNA: TGCGCCAGCAGCCGAACGACCCCGGGACTAGCGAGAAGCTCCTACAATGAGCAGTTCTTC. It yields the protein CASSRTTPGLARSSYNEQFF.

The gene calls are TRBV5-1 and TRBJ2-3; no clear D gene. The germline V and J ends were trimmed by 0 bases and 10 bases, with 12 bases remaining between them. Germline CDR1 is SGHRS and CDR2 is YFSETQ. The CDR3 totals 13 residues. In nucleotides, the CDR3 is TGCGCCAGCAGCTTGGAAGGTAGCCAGGCGCAGTATTTT. Residues: CASSLEGSQAQYF.

The V gene is TRBV30, the J gene TRBJ1-2; D gene unclear. V was pared by 4 bases and J by 4 bases, with 10 bases between. This CDR3 has 12 amino acids. Per germline, CDR1 GTSNPN and CDR2 SVGIG (reference sequence). The CDR3 DNA follows: TGTGCCTGGACCGGGTCGCGCTATGGCTACACCTTC. Translation: CAWTGSRYGYTF.

This rearrangement joins TRBV5-4 to TRBJ2-5; possible D gene TRBD2, 7 bases. Germline loops: CDR1 SGHNT, CDR2 YYREEE (reference sequence). The CDR3 spans 14 residues. Trimming removed 2 bases from V and 4 bases from J, with 12 bases in between. In nucleotides, the CDR3 is TGTGCCAGCAGCTTTCGGGCGGGGGCAGAGACCCAGTACTTC. Encoded protein: CASSFRAGAETQYF.

This chain links TRBV5-1 with TRBJ1-1; no firm D call. Trimming cost V 6 bases and J 3 bases, with 15 bases left between them. Looked up from germline, CDR1 is SGHRS and CDR2 is YFSETQ. The length of the CDR3 is 14 residues. The chain's CDR3 is CASKSHGRYTEAFF. The CDR3 DNA reads TGCGCCAGCAAATCTCACGGACGGTACACTGAAGCTTTCTTT.

The chain is built from TRBV19 and TRBJ2-7, with D uncertain. Germline V gives CDR1 LNHDA, CDR2 SQIVND (reference sequence). CDR3 length: 14 residues. V lost 6 bases, J lost 3 bases, and 15 bases lay in between. This CDR3 is CASSNSGSSYEQYF. The CDR3 DNA reads as TGTGCCAGTAGCAACAGTGGATCTAGCTACGAGCAGTACTTC.

The rearrangement uses TRBV27 and TRBJ2-2, with 8 bases identical to TRBD1. V shed 5 bases, J shed 7 bases, and the junction held 9 bases outside the gene matches. CDR1 MNHEY and CDR2 SMNVEV come from the germline V gene (reference sequence). The length of the CDR3 is 15 residues. CDR3 region: CASSLGQGKVGELFF. CDR3 sequence (DNA): TGTGCCAGCAGTCTCGGACAGGGAAAGGTCGGGGAGCTGTTTTTT.

This clone was seen only once. V is TRBV2 and J is TRBJ1-1; D is unclear. The CDR3 has 14 amino acids. CDR1 SNHLY and CDR2 FYNNEI come from the germline V gene. V shed 2 bases and J shed 1 base, with 8 bases lying between them. CDR3 sequence (DNA): TGTGCCAGCAGTGAATTGTTTAAGAACACTGAAGCTTTCTTT. It yields the protein CASSELFKNTEAFF.

This clone turned up a few times. The CDR3 DNA follows: TGTGCCAGCAGCCCGACAGGGGGCTACTATGGCTACACCTTC. Translation: CASSPTGGYYGYTF. The gene calls are TRBV5-4 and TRBJ1-2, with TRBD1 identical over 10 bases. Per germline, CDR1 SGHNT and CDR2 YYREEE (reference sequence). V shed 4 bases and J 3 bases; nucleotides not matched to a gene: 3. The CDR3 spans 14 residues.

The chain links TRBV11-2 to TRBJ1-1, with D unclear. V gave up 3 bases and J gave up 1 base, with 9 bases separating them. The CDR3 length is 14 residues. Germline V gene lookup returns CDR1 SGHAT and CDR2 FQNNGV. In DNA form, the CDR3 reads TGTGCCAGCAGCTTCGGGCGGCGGAACACTGAAGCTTTCTTT. This codes for CASSFGRRNTEAFF. Looking up the rest from reference TRBV11-2 and TRBJ1-1 gives the full variable domain: EAGVAQSPRYKIIEKRQSVAFWCNPISGHATLYWYQQILGQGPKLLIQFQNNGVVDDSQLPKDRFSAERLKGVDSTLKIQPAKLEDSAVYLCASSFGRRNTEAFFGQGTRLTVV.

This chain links TRBV2 with TRBJ2-1; possible D gene TRBD2, 5 bases. The CDR3 consists of 11 residues. Trimming cost V 8 bases and J 7 bases, with 9 bases left between them. Germline assignment: CDR1 SNHLY and CDR2 FYNNEI. The CDR3 sequence is CASGPGNEQFF. DNA for the CDR3: TGTGCCAGCGGTCCGGGGAATGAGCAGTTCTTC.

A word on this clone: Other nucleotide sequences in the sample specify the same CDR3. The chain combines TRBV5-4 with TRBJ1-1, with D unclear. The CDR3 runs 13 residues. Germline CDR1 reads SGHNT; CDR2 reads YYREEE (reference sequence). The V end was cut by 4 bases, the J end by 0 bases, with 7 bases between. CDR3 bases: TGTGCCAGCAGCCCTGAACTGAACACTGAAGCTTTCTTT. Residues: CASSPELNTEAFF.

This chain connects TRBV30 to TRBJ2-7, with a tentative D call TRBD2 (6 bases). CDR1 is GTSNPN, CDR2 SVGIG, per germline (reference sequence). V lost 0 bases and J 2 bases, leaving 8 bases between the germline ends. The CDR3 covers 13 residues. CDR3 sequence (DNA): TGTGCCTGGAGTGTAGGGGAGGCCTACGAGCAGTACTTC. Its protein product is CAWSVGEAYEQYF. The full variable domain, completed using reference TRBV30 and TRBJ2-7, is SQTIHQWPATLVQPVGSPLSLECTVEGTSNPNLYWYRQAAGRGLQLLFYSVGIGQISSEVPQNLSASRPQDRQFILSSKKLLLSDSGFYLCAWSVGEAYEQYFGPGTRLTVT.

In this sample, this clone turned up a few times. The chain carries TRBV6-5 and TRBJ2-2, with D perhaps being TRBD1 or TRBD2 (5 bases each). This CDR3 is 15 amino acids long. V lost 0 bases and J 6 bases, leaving 11 bases between the germline ends. Germline V gene lookup returns CDR1 MNHEY and CDR2 SVGAGI. DNA for the CDR3: TGTGCCAGCAGTTACTCGGGGACGAGAGCCGGGGAGCTGTTTTTT. This codes for CASSYSGTRAGELFF.

The gene calls are TRBV5-1 and TRBJ2-7; D might be TRBD2 (6 bases). The CDR3 covers 14 residues. The V end lost 0 bases, the J end lost 5 bases, and 12 bases lay between the germline ends. Germline loops: CDR1 SGHRS, CDR2 YFSETQ. The CDR3 bases are TGCGCCAGCAGCTTGGGTGGGGGACTCGACGAGCAGTACTTC. The encoded protein is CASSLGGGLDEQYF.